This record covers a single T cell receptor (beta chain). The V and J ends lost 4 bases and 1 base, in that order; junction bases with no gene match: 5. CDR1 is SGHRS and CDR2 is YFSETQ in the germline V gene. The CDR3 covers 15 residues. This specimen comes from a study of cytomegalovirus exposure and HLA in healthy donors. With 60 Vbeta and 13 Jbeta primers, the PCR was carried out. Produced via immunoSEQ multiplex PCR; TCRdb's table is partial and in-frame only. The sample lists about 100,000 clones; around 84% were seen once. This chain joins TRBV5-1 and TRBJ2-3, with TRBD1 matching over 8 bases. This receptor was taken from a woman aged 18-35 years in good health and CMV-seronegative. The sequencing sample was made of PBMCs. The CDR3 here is CASSPGRGRTDTQYF. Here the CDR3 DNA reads TGCGCCAGCAGCCCCGGCAGGGGGCGCACAGATACGCAGTATTTT.